Below are 10 T cell receptor beta chains sequenced from a single sample in a study of blood T cells in healthy people across ages. PCR was performed a second time for roughly 7 to 12 cycles using a sample-barcoded 5' primer and a J-beta primer mix. TCRdb ran MiXCR on the 5' RACE reads and lists one entry per CDR3 protein. Of about 1.7 million distinct CDR3 sequences in the sample, 28% were seen once. The sample comprised blood. Source of these receptors: a woman aged 25 to 39 in good health.

This clonotype has just a few counts. The rearrangement uses TRBV7-8 and TRBJ2-7, with D perhaps TRBD2 (6 bases). The germline V gene has CDR1 SGHVS and CDR2 FQNEAQ. This CDR3 has 13 residues. Trimming took 0 bases from V and 7 from J, leaving 10 bases between them. The CDR3 reads CASSLAREWEQYF. The CDR3 nucleotides are TGTGCCAGCAGCTTAGCCCGGGAGTGGGAGCAGTACTTC.

This clonotype was seen a few times. The gene calls are TRBV28 and TRBJ2-1; a possible D gene is TRBD2 (6 bases). Germline values: CDR1 MDHEN, CDR2 SYDVKM. Trimming left V 4 bases short and J 0 bases short, with 13 bases between. The CDR3 spans 16 residues. The CDR3 is CASSSIGGNSYNEQFF. CDR3 sequence (DNA): TGTGCCAGCAGTTCCATCGGGGGTAACTCCTACAATGAGCAGTTCTTC.

The chain has TRBV24-1 and TRBJ2-1; the D call may be TRBD1 or TRBD2 (6 bases each). Trimming left V 4 bases short and J 1 base short, with 13 bases between. CDR1 is KGHDR and CDR2 is SFDVKD in the germline V gene. CDR3 size: 16 residues. The chain's CDR3 is CATSEGGRISYNEQFF. The CDR3 DNA is TGTGCCACCAGTGAGGGGGGCAGAATTTCCTACAATGAGCAGTTCTTC.

This clonotype was counted at least ten times. The chain couples TRBV28 to TRBJ2-3; 9 bases are shared with TRBD1. This CDR3 contains 16 residues. Germline values: CDR1 MDHEN, CDR2 SYDVKM. V lost 5 bases to trimming and J lost 6 bases; unmatched junction nucleotides: 12. The CDR3 loop reads CASSLLRQGEGDTQYF. As DNA, the CDR3 is TGTGCCAGCAGTCTCCTGAGACAGGGGGAGGGGGATACGCAGTATTTT.

Here the CDR3 reads CSATGASSYNEQFF. The CDR3, as DNA: TGCAGTGCTACAGGGGCCAGCTCCTACAATGAGCAGTTCTTC. J is TRBJ2-1 and V is TRBV20-1; possible D gene TRBD1, 6 bases. Germline CDR1 is DFQATT and CDR2 is SNEGSKA (reference sequence). The CDR3 consists of 14 residues. V was pared by 4 bases and J by 0 bases, with 10 bases between.

In DNA, the CDR3 is TGTGCCAGCAGCCCGGGACGAGCGCCTGGCACAGATACGCAGTATTTT. Protein product: CASSPGRAPGTDTQYF. The genes are TRBV5-5 and TRBJ2-3, with D possibly being TRBD1 or TRBD2 (5 bases each). Trimming removed 4 bases from V and 1 base from J, with 16 bases in between. Germline V lookup: CDR1 SGHKS, CDR2 YYEKEE (reference sequence). CDR3 length equals 16 residues. Full variable domain (outside the CDR3, taken from reference TRBV5-5 and TRBJ2-3): DAGVTQSPTHLIKTRGQQVTLRCSPISGHKSVSWYQQVLGQGPQFIFQYYEKEERGRGNFPDRFSARQFPNYSSELNVNALLLGDSALYLCASSPGRAPGTDTQYFGPGTRLTVL.

This clonotype was detected only a few times. V gene TRBV12-3 or TRBV12-4 combines with J gene TRBJ1-1, with a weak D call TRBD1 (5 bases). Trimming took 5 bases from V and 13 from J, leaving 14 bases between them. This CDR3 is built from 11 residues. This chain's CDR3 is CASSDSLGLFF. The CDR3 DNA reads TGTGCCAGCAGTGACTCCTTGGGGCTTTTCTTT.

This clonotype was counted at least ten times. CDR3 region: CSVPAWTKGYTF. The CDR3 DNA sequence: TGCAGCGTTCCTGCATGGACTAAAGGCTACACCTTC. This chain joins TRBV29-1 and TRBJ1-2; D gene unclear. Per the germline V gene, CDR1 is SQVTM and CDR2 is ANQGSEA. The CDR3 has 12 residues. V lost 5 bases and J 8 bases, leaving 15 bases between the germline ends.

Only a few counts were recorded for this clonotype. The chain links TRBV5-1 to TRBJ2-5, with D tentatively TRBD2 (6 bases). Germline V gives CDR1 SGHRS, CDR2 YFSETQ. V was pared by 3 bases and J by 5 bases, with 17 bases between. This CDR3 is 15 amino acids long. In DNA form, the CDR3 reads TGCGCCAGCAGCTCCGGATCGCTCAGCGGGGAGACCCAGTACTTC. It encodes CASSSGSLSGETQYF. Variable domain in full (rest from reference TRBV5-1 and TRBJ2-5): KAGVTQTPRYLIKTRGQQVTLSCSPISGHRSVSWYQQTPGQGLQFLFEYFSETQRNKGNFPGRFSGRQFSNSRSEMNVSTLELGDSALYLCASSSGSLSGETQYFGPGTRLLVL.

In this sample, this clonotype turned up a few times. The V gene is TRBV9, the J gene TRBJ2-5; D gene ambiguous. The CDR3 loop spans 17 amino acids. Germline values: CDR1 SGDLS, CDR2 YYNGEE. V was pared by 4 bases and J by 4 bases, with 23 bases between. CDR3 loop: CASSSPVKRPVRETQYF. The CDR3 bases are TGTGCCAGCAGCTCCCCAGTGAAGAGACCAGTTCGAGAGACCCAGTACTTC. The whole variable domain, filled in from reference TRBV9 and TRBJ2-5, reads DSGVTQTPKHLITATGQRVTLRCSPRSGDLSVYWYQQSLDQGLQFLIQYYNGEERAKGNILERFSAQQFPDLHSELNLSSLELGDSALYFCASSSPVKRPVRETQYFGPGTRLLVL.